Included here is one T cell receptor beta chain sequence, with context. The sample originates from a study of T cell changes during pregnancy in multiple sclerosis. Assay used: immunoSEQ multiplex PCR; TCRdb lists only in-frame clones, some missing. The data hold about 110,000 clones, with about 90% observed a single time. There are 15 residues in the CDR3. Trimming at V came to 3 bases and at J to 2 bases, leaving 7 bases not matched to a gene. The germline V gene has CDR1 SGHNT and CDR2 YENEEA. The specimen comprised peripheral blood, sampled in the third trimester of pregnancy. This chain joins TRBV11-3 and TRBJ2-7, with TRBD1 identical over 7 bases. The TCR originated in a female donor in good health, enrolled as a control in a pregnancy study. CDR3 bases: TGTGCCAGCAGCTTCCGACAGGGCCTCCCCTACGAGCAGTACTTC. Amino acid sequence: CASSFRQGLPYEQYF.